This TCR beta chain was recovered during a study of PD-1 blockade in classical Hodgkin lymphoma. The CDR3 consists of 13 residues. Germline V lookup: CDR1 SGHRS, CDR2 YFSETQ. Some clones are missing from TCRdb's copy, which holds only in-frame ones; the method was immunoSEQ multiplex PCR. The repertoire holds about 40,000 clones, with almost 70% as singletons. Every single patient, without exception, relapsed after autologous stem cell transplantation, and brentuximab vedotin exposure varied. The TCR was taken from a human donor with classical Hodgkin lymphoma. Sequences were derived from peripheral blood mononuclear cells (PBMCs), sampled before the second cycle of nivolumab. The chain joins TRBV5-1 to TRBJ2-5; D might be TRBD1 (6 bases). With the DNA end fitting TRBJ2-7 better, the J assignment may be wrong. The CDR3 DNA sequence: TGCGCCAGCAGCTGGGGGCTCTCCTACGAGCAGTACTTC. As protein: CASSWGLSYEQYF.